This T cell receptor (beta chain) was sequenced in a study of T cells in tuberculosis. Across the whole study: A South African cohort included IGRA-negative adolescents, latently infected IGRA-positive adolescents and adults with active tuberculosis.

Each clinical donor contributed on average roughly 100,000 T cells from unsorted cryopreserved PBMC. Germline lookup yields CDR1 SGDLS and CDR2 YYNGEE. V lost 2 bases and J lost 0, with 3 bases in between. This CDR3 is built from 13 residues. TCRdb's copy holds only in-frame clones and misses some; the assay was immunoSEQ multiplex PCR. The sample lists about 25,000 clones, nearly 97% occurring once. Sequenced input: PBMCs. The chain uses TRBV9 and TRBJ1-5; D is unclear. This receptor was identified in a donor aged 5-35 years with latent tuberculosis or without tuberculosis infection. In nucleotides, the CDR3 is TGTGCCAGCAGCGTTTATAGCAATCAGCCCCAGCATTTT. Amino acids: CASSVYSNQPQHF.